The sequence of this TCR beta chain was determined in a study of shared clonotypes between healthy human individuals (TCRdb year 2020). Regarding the complete study: A couple of women and a few men aged 18 to 49 years were included in the cohort. To estimate repertoire size and how much clonotypes are shared between individuals, the study performed deep sequencing of blood TCR repertoires from five healthy adults. To increase sequencing depth and limit assay-specific biases, TCR repertoire library preparation and sequencing were carried out by different laboratories using diverse techniques. Between about 0.85 and 9.5 billion PBMCs per donor were obtained by leukapheresis.

The donors were healthy, HIV-negative adults with no recently reported acute infections or vaccinations. Every donor was a Caucasian adult residing in Nashville, Tennessee, USA. In the unsorted samples, tens of millions of PBMCs were counted, and genomic DNA was extracted using the QIAamp DNA Blood Mini kit. Blood was collected by leukapheresis, and PBMCs were isolated by Ficoll-Histopaque density gradient centrifugation and then cryopreserved in liquid nitrogen vapor phase. Using the deep immunoSEQ assay, multiplex PCR amplified TCR CDR3 regions from genomic DNA. Extracted genomic DNA from each cell subset was spread evenly across all wells of several immunoSEQ 96-well plates, with each plate serving as a replicate. For unsorted PBMC, roughly 300 ng of genomic DNA, equivalent to 25,000 to 35,000 T cell genomes, went into each replicate PCR. Unsorted PBMC genomic DNA was sequenced across ten immunoSEQ deep assay plates. The purified libraries were quantified using a Qubit 3.0 fluorometer, sized with a Bioanalyzer 2100, and then quantified again using the KAPA Library Quantification kit. Every immunoSEQ 96-well plate was sequenced on a dedicated single-read 150-cycle Illumina NextSeq 550 flow cell. As for the original processing: Because the immunoSEQ output held only junctional sequences and lacked quality scores, the filtering could not match the filtering applied to full-length reads. To assign V/J genes and CDR3, sequences were annotated against IMGT germline references using PyIR, a Python wrapper for IgBLAST v1.9. Reads with weak V/J assignments (E-value above 1e-6), missing CDR3, stop codons, out-of-frame junctions, or ambiguous translated residues were removed. V3J clonotypes were defined by identical inferred V gene, J gene, and CDR3 amino acid sequence. The percentage overlap between two repertoires was calculated by dividing the number of shared unique clonotypes by the size of the smaller repertoire. Three approaches were used to assess repertoire richness: RTK rarefaction, the Chao1 estimator, and Recon v2.1 estimates of unobserved clonotypes. The table was pulled from immuneACCESS by TCRdb, which kept in-frame rearrangements only. Such tables lose some clones; where checked, under half of the loss comes from unresolved V genes, and the rest has no known cause. V, J and clone size were drawn from that table, and D and trimming were deduced from the DNA. The sample table shows roughly 490,000 clones, and roughly 85% are seen once. More than 10% of the sample comes from the top ten.

According to the germline V gene, CDR1 reads MDHEN and CDR2 reads SYDVKM. The CDR3 runs 15 residues from the cysteine to the phenylalanine. The CDR3 DNA has 45 bases and is translated from base 1. Broad study findings and their caveats: Based on pairwise subsampling, the degree of clonotype sharing among donors was expected to be affected by sequencing depth. Sampling was limited to blood, and TCR repertoires in tissue likely differ from TCR repertoires in blood. The genetic and exposure-history diversity represented was limited by the small number of donors.

Regarding this clone: What antigen it recognizes has not been identified. Germline and junction disagree at one end, which may indicate a read error.

The TCR was taken from a woman aged 40 to 50 in good health. Some clones in this sample may be carry-over from other donors' samples. The chain links TRBV28 with TRBJ2-7, with the D assignment possibly TRBD1 or TRBD2, given 5 matching bases for each. Sequenced: PBMCs. Here is the DNA: TGTGCCAGCAGTCTCGACCCGGGACCACCCTACGAGCAGTACTTT. It translates to CASSLDPGPPYEQYF.